The 24 T cell receptor beta chains listed next were all sequenced from one sample in a study of identical twins. TCRdb called the 5' RACE reads again in MiXCR, with one record for every CDR3 protein. The sample has 500,000 to 550,000 distinct CDR3 sequences, 22% seen once; the top ten hold 0.91%. The sample was also linked to a second study, of T cells expressing NK-cell markers.

Sequencing was done on a sample of CD4+ T cells sorted from blood. These receptors were taken from a woman between 18 and 29 years old in good health.

This rearrangement joins TRBV7-2 to TRBJ2-7; D is uncertain. CDR1 and CDR2 from the germline V gene are SGHTA and FQGNSA. Trimming took off 5 bases at V and 12 bases at J, with 29 bases between the two ends. This CDR3 contains 16 residues. The chain's CDR3 is CASSPSPPVSGREWYF. DNA for the CDR3: TGTGCCAGCAGCCCGAGTCCCCCGGTCTCAGGCAGAGAGTGGTACTTC.

The chain links TRBV11-2 to TRBJ2-1; TRBD2 aligns across 10 bases. The J segment lost 4 bases and the V segment lost 5 bases, leaving 8 bases of the junction unmatched. Germline CDR1 SGHAT, CDR2 FQNNGV. The CDR3 has 16 amino acids. The CDR3 nucleotides read TGTGCCAGCAGCCCTCTAGCGGGGGTGGGGTACAATGAGCAGTTCTTC. Its protein product is CASSPLAGVGYNEQFF.

This CDR3 is CASTRQGAAYEQYF. Here the CDR3 DNA reads TGTGCCAGCACTCGACAGGGGGCGGCTTACGAGCAGTACTTC. The chain recombines TRBV12-3 or TRBV12-4 with TRBJ2-7; 10 bases are a match to TRBD1. Trimming cost V 7 bases and J 4 bases; bases outside gene matches: 7. There are 14 residues in the CDR3.

CDR3 nucleotides: TGCGCCAGCAGCCTTGGCCAGGGCGGCTTATACGAGCAGTACTTC. Amino acids: CASSLGQGGLYEQYF. The V gene is TRBV4-1, the J gene TRBJ2-7; TRBD1 is a possible D gene (5 bases). With 4 bases removed from V and 4 bases from J, the gap between germline ends came to 17 bases. The germline V gene encodes CDR1 MGHRA and CDR2 YSYEKL. The CDR3 is made up of 15 amino acids.

The sample holds a few counts of this clonotype. This sequence joins TRBV12-3 or TRBV12-4 and TRBJ1-6; unclear D gene. V shed 1 base and J shed 8 bases, with 9 bases lying between them. This CDR3 spans 14 amino acids. The CDR3 DNA is TGTGCCAGCAGTTTAGGGGGTGGTGATTCACCCCTCCACTTT. Residues: CASSLGGGDSPLHF.

The chain recombines TRBV5-6 with TRBJ2-2, with 13 bases lining up with TRBD2. The germline V gene has CDR1 SGHDT and CDR2 YYEEEE. This CDR3 comprises 17 residues. J was trimmed by 4 bases and V by 2 bases; bases with no gene match: 5. The CDR3 DNA reads TGTGCCAGCAGCTTCGGACTAGCGGGGGCTATCACCGGGGAGCTGTTTTTT. Protein product: CASSFGLAGAITGELFF.

This clonotype appeared once. This chain connects TRBV3-1 to TRBJ1-2; D is undetermined. Germline CDR1 is LGHDT and CDR2 is YNNKEL (reference sequence). CDR3 length equals 14 residues. V lost 1 base and J lost 4, with 10 bases in between. The CDR3, as DNA: TGTGCCAGCAGCCAAGCACCCCGGACCTATGGCTACACCTTC. Translation: CASSQAPRTYGYTF. Full variable domain (remainder filled in from reference TRBV3-1 and TRBJ1-2): DTAVSQTPKYLVTQMGNDKSIKCEQNLGHDTMYWYKQDSKKFLKIMFSYNNKELIINETVPNRFSPKSPDKAHLNLHINSLELGDSAVYFCASSQAPRTYGYTFGSGTRLTVV.

This clonotype was counted between two and nine times. This chain joins TRBV12-3 or TRBV12-4 and TRBJ2-3, with D maybe TRBD1 (6 bases). There are 15 residues in the CDR3. V shed 1 base and J shed 2 bases, with 10 bases lying between them. The CDR3 reads CASSLERGYTDTQYF. For the CDR3, the DNA is TGTGCCAGCAGTTTAGAGAGGGGGTACACAGATACGCAGTATTTT.

This clonotype was recorded a few times. The chain joins TRBV6-5 to TRBJ1-2; the D is unclear. CDR1 and CDR2 from the germline V gene are MNHEY and SVGAGI. Trimming pared 0 bases from V and 0 bases from J, leaving 5 bases between. The CDR3 sequence is 14 residues long. In nucleotides, the CDR3 is TGTGCCAGCAGTTACTCGCAGCCTAACTATGGCTACACCTTC. Its protein is CASSYSQPNYGYTF.

A few counts support this clonotype. The chain recombines TRBV6-5 with TRBJ2-7, with D possibly being TRBD1 (5 bases). The CDR3 runs 16 residues. V was trimmed by 0 bases and J by 1 base, leaving 13 bases between them. CDR1 and CDR2 (germline): MNHEY, SVGAGI. This CDR3 is CASSYSGPDTSYEQYF. CDR3 in DNA: TGTGCCAGCAGTTACTCGGGCCCGGACACGTCCTACGAGCAGTACTTC.

This chain joins TRBV12-3 or TRBV12-4 and TRBJ2-1; 7 bases match TRBD2. V lost 8 bases to trimming and J lost 7 bases; unmatched junction nucleotides: 8. The CDR3 runs 13 residues. The DNA of the CDR3 is TGTGCCAGCCGAAACAGCGGGGCTAATGAGCAGTTCTTC. Protein sequence: CASRNSGANEQFF.

This clonotype appeared a few times. The genes are TRBV12-3 or TRBV12-4 and TRBJ1-2; no reliable D call. This CDR3 comprises 12 residues. V dropped 7 bases and J dropped 4 bases, with 10 bases sitting between them. CDR3 in DNA: TGTGCCAGCAAGCTGGGCCTCTATGGCTACACCTTC. Amino acids: CASKLGLYGYTF.

The chain carries TRBV7-2 and TRBJ1-2; no clear D. Germline V gives CDR1 SGHTA, CDR2 FQGNSA. V lost 4 bases and J 9 bases, leaving 12 bases between the germline ends. This CDR3 spans 12 amino acids. CDR3 residues: CASSSLFYSYTF. The CDR3 coding sequence is TGTGCCAGCAGCTCGTTATTTTATAGCTACACCTTC.

This clonotype showed up many times. The chain recombines TRBV10-3 with TRBJ1-1; D is undetermined. The CDR3 extends over 15 amino acids. Germline-derived CDR1 and CDR2 are ENHRY and SYGVKD. Trimming took off 2 bases at V and 0 bases at J, with 10 bases between the two ends. The CDR3 sequence: CAISEEARMNTEAFF. CDR3 in DNA: TGTGCCATCAGTGAGGAGGCACGGATGAACACTGAAGCTTTCTTT.

The chain employs TRBV20-1 and TRBJ1-5; the match to TRBD1 covers 10 bases. The CDR3 covers 13 residues. Trimming took 6 bases from V and 4 from J; bases not matched to a gene: 3. CDR1 is DFQATT and CDR2 is SNEGSKA in the germline V gene (reference sequence). As DNA, the CDR3 is TGCAGTGCCCAGGGACAGGGGAATCAGCCCCAGCATTTT. Its translation: CSAQGQGNQPQHF.

This clonotype was counted only a few times. V gene TRBV13 combines with J gene TRBJ2-6; D is unresolved. This CDR3 is 14 amino acids long. Trimming removed 5 bases from V and 0 bases from J, with 5 bases in between. Germline lookup yields CDR1 PRHDT and CDR2 FYEKMQ (reference sequence). The CDR3, as DNA: TGTGCCAGCAGCCGGAACTCTGGGGCCAACGTCCTGACTTTC. Protein: CASSRNSGANVLTF. Complete variable domain (other parts from reference TRBV13 and TRBJ2-6): AAGVIQSPRHLIKEKRETATLKCYPIPRHDTVYWYQQGPGQDPQFLISFYEKMQSDKGSIPDRFSAQQFSDYHSELNMSSLELGDSALYFCASSRNSGANVLTFGAGSRLTVL.

The chain uses TRBV6-2 or TRBV6-3 and TRBJ2-5; 7 positions agree with TRBD1. V lost 2 bases, J lost 2 bases, and 8 bases stayed unmatched. This CDR3 has 16 residues. From germline, CDR1 is MNHEY and CDR2 SVGEGT. CDR3 amino acids: CASSYHAVRGQETQYF. The CDR3 nucleotides are TGTGCCAGCAGTTACCACGCGGTCAGGGGGCAAGAGACCCAGTACTTC.

The chain uses TRBV28 and TRBJ2-7; 9 bases map to TRBD2. J was trimmed by 2 bases and V by 6 bases; bases with no gene match: 5. The CDR3 contains 14 residues. The germline CDR1 and CDR2 sequences are MDHEN and SYDVKM. In DNA, the CDR3 is TGTGCCAGCAGCCGACTAGCGGAGACCTACGAGCAGTACTTC. Its protein is CASSRLAETYEQYF.

The V and J genes are TRBV5-1 and TRBJ2-2; D is undetermined. Looked up from germline, CDR1 is SGHRS and CDR2 is YFSETQ. This CDR3 spans 15 amino acids. The germline V and J ends were trimmed by 4 bases and 6 bases, with 16 bases remaining between them. CDR3 bases: TGCGCCAGCAGCCTTCTGACTCTGGAAGCCGGGGAGCTGTTTTTT. It is translated as CASSLLTLEAGELFF.

This sequence joins TRBV12-3 or TRBV12-4 and TRBJ2-7, with D perhaps matching TRBD1 (5 bases). The CDR3 is 16 amino acids. The V end lost 8 bases, the J end lost 1 base, and 21 bases lay between the germline ends. The CDR3 bases are TGTGCCAGCGGCCCGGACAATACCATGGGATCCTACGAGCAGTACTTC. Its translation: CASGPDNTMGSYEQYF.

The rearrangement uses TRBV12-3 or TRBV12-4 and TRBJ2-2, with TRBD2 matching 14 bases. V was pared by 6 bases and J by 14 bases, with 14 bases of the junction left unmatched. The CDR3 covers 16 residues. The DNA of the CDR3 is TGTGCCAGCAGGCCAGGGTTGGGGACTAGCGGGAGTGCACTGTTTTTT. Translating gives CASRPGLGTSGSALFF.

With respect to this clonotype: One end of the junction does not line up with germline, which may come from a read error. The chain is built from TRBV7-3 and TRBJ2-1, with a tentative D call TRBD1 (6 bases). The CDR3 consists of 17 residues. Germline V CDR1 and CDR2: SGHTA, FQGTGA. DNA of the CDR3: TGTGCCAGCAGCCTAACAGGGATAAACGGACTGGGTAATGAGCAGTTCTTC. Residues: CASSLTGINGLGNEQFF.

V and J are TRBV29-1 and TRBJ1-2, with 7 bases fitting TRBD1. This CDR3 is 14 amino acids long. V shed 4 bases and J 4 bases; nucleotides not matched to a gene: 9. Germline V gene sequence: CDR1 SQVTM, CDR2 ANQGSEA. The CDR3 DNA reads as TGCAGCGTTGTCGAGAGACAGGGAGCCTATGGCTACACCTTC. Encoded protein: CSVVERQGAYGYTF.

Only a few counts were recorded for this clonotype. The rearrangement links TRBV27 to TRBJ2-3; 7 bases match TRBD1. Germline V gene data show CDR1 as MNHEY and CDR2 as SMNVEV (reference sequence). J gave up 8 bases and V 4 bases, and 0 bases lay outside the gene matches. The CDR3 runs to 11 residues. For the CDR3, the DNA is TGTGCCAGCAGTTACAGGGGTACGCAGTATTTT. As protein: CASSYRGTQYF.